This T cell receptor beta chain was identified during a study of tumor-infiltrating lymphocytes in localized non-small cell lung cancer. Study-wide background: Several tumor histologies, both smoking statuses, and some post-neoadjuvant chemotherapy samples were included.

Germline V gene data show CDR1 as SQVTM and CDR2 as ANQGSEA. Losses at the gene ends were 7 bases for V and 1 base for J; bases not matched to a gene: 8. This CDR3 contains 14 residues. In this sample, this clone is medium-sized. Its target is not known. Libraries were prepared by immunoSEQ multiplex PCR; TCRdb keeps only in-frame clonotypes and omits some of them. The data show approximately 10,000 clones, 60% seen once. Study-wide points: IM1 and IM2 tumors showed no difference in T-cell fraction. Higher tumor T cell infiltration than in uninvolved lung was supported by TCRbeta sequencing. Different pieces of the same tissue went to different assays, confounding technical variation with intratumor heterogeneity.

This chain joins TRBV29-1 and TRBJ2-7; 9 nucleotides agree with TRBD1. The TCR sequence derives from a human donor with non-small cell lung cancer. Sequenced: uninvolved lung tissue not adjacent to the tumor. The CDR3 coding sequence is TGCAGCGGGACCGGGACAGGGCTTTCCTACGAGCAGTACTTC. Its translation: CSGTGTGLSYEQYF.